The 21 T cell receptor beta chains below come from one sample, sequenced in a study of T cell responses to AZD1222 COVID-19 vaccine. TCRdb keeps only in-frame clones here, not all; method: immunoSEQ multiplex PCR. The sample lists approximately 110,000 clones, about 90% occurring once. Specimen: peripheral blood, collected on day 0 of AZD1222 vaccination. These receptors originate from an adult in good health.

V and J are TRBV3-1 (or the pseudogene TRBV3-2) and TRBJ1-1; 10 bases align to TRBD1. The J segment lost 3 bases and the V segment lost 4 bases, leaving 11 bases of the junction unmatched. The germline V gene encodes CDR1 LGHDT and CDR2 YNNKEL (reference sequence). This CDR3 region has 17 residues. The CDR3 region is CASSPYGQGVSDTEAFF. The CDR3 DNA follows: TGTGCCAGCAGCCCATACGGACAGGGGGTTTCGGACACTGAAGCTTTCTTT.

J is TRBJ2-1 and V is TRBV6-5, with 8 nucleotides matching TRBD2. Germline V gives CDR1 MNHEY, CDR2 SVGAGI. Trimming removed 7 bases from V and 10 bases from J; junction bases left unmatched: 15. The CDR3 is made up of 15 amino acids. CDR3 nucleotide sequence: TGTGCCAGCATGGACGGGGGGGCCGGGCGGCGGGAGCAGTTCTTC. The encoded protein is CASMDGGAGRREQFF.

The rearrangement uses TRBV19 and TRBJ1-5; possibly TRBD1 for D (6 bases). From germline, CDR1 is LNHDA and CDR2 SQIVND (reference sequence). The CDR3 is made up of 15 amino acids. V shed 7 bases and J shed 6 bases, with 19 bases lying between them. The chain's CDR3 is CASIRPRGVRQPQHF. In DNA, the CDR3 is TGTGCCAGTATCAGACCGAGGGGGGTACGTCAGCCCCAGCATTTT.

CDR3 residues: CASTQAGGGETQYF. The CDR3 DNA follows: TGTGCCAGCACCCAGGCAGGGGGCGGCGAGACCCAGTACTTC. This chain joins TRBV11-2 and TRBJ2-5; 8 nucleotides match TRBD1. Germline values: CDR1 SGHAT, CDR2 FQNNGV. J gave up 5 bases and V 7 bases, and 9 bases lay outside the gene matches. This CDR3 region has 14 residues.

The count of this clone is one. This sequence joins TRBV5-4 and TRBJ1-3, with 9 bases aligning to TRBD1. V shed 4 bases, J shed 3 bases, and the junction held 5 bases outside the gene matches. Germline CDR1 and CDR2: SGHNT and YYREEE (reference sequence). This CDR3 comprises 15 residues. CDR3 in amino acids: CASSLDRGLGNTIYF. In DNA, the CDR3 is TGTGCCAGCAGCCTGGACAGGGGACTTGGAAACACCATATATTTT.

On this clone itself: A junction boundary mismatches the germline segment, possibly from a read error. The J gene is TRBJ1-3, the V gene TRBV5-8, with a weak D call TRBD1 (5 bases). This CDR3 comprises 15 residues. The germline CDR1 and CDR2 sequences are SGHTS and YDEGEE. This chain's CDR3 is CASSLAWGSGNTIYF. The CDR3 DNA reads TGTGCCAGCAGCTTGGCCTGGGGCTCTGGTAACACCATATATTTT.

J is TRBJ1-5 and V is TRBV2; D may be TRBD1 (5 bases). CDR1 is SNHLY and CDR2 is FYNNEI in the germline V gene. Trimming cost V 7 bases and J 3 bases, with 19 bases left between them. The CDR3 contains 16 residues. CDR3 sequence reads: CASKGERSPPNQPQHF. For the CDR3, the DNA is TGTGCCAGCAAAGGGGAGAGGTCCCCTCCCAATCAGCCCCAGCATTTT. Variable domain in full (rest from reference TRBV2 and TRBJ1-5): EPEVTQTPSHQVTQMGQEVILRCVPISNHLYFYWYRQILGQKVEFLVSFYNNEISEKSEIFDDQFSVERPDGSNFTLKIRSTKLEDSAMYFCASKGERSPPNQPQHFGDGTRLSIL.

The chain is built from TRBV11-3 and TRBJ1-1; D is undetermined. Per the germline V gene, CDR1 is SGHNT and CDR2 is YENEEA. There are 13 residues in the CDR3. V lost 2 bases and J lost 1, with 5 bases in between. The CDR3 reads CASSLLQNTEAFF. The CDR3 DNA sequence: TGTGCCAGCAGCTTATTGCAGAACACTGAAGCTTTCTTT. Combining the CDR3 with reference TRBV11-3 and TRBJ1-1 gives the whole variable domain EAGVVQSPRYKIIEKKQPVAFWCNPISGHNTLYWYLQNLGQGPELLIRYENEEAVDDSQLPKDRFSAERLKGVDSTLKIQPAELGDSAVYLCASSLLQNTEAFFGQGTRLTVV.

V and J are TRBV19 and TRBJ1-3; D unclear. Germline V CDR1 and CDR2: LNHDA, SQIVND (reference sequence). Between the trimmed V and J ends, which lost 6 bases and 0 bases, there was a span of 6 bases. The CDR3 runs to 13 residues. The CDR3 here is CASRLLSGNTIYF. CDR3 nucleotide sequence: TGTGCCAGTAGACTACTCTCTGGAAACACCATATATTTT.

In nucleotides, the CDR3 is TGTGCCAGCAACCATGAAGGATATAGCAATCAGCCCCAGCATTTT. It is translated as CASNHEGYSNQPQHF. This chain links TRBV6-5 with TRBJ1-5, with D hard to call. Trimming stripped 7 bases from V and 0 bases from J, with 13 bases between. The CDR3 covers 15 residues. Germline V gene sequence: CDR1 MNHEY, CDR2 SVGAGI.

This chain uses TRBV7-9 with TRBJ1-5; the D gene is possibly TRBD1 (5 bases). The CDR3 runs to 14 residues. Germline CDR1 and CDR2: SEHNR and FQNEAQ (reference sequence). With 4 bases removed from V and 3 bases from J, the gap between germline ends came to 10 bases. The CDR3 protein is CASSYSGPNQPQHF. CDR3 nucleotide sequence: TGTGCCAGCAGCTACTCGGGACCCAATCAGCCCCAGCATTTT.

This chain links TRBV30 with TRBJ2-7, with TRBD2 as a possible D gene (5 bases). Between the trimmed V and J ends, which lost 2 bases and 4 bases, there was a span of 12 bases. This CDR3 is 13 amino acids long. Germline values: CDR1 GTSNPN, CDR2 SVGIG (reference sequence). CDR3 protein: CAWSLAPGYEQYF. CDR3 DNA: TGTGCCTGGAGTCTGGCCCCGGGGTACGAGCAGTACTTC.

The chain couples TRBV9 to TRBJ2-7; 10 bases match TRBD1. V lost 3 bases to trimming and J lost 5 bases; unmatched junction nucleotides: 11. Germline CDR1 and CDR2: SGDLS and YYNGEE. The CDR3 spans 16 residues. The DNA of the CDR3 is TGTGCCAGCAGCGGTGTGAGCGGACAGGGGGTCAACGAGCAGTACTTC. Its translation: CASSGVSGQGVNEQYF. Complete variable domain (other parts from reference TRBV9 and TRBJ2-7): DSGVTQTPKHLITATGQRVTLRCSPRSGDLSVYWYQQSLDQGLQFLIQYYNGEERAKGNILERFSAQQFPDLHSELNLSSLELGDSALYFCASSGVSGQGVNEQYFGPGTRLTVT.

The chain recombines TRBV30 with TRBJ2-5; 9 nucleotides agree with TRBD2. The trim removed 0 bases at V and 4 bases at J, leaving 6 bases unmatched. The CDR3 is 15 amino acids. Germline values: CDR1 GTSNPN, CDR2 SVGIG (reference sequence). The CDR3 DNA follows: TGTGCCTGGAGTGTGATAGCGGGAGTATCAGAGACCCAGTACTTC. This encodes CAWSVIAGVSETQYF.

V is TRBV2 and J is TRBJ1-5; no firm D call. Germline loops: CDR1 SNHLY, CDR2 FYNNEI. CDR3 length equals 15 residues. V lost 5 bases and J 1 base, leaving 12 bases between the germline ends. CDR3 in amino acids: CASSRLITSNQPQHF. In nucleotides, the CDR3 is TGTGCCAGCAGTCGCCTTATAACCAGCAATCAGCCCCAGCATTTT. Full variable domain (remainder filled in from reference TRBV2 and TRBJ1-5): EPEVTQTPSHQVTQMGQEVILRCVPISNHLYFYWYRQILGQKVEFLVSFYNNEISEKSEIFDDQFSVERPDGSNFTLKIRSTKLEDSAMYFCASSRLITSNQPQHFGDGTRLSIL.

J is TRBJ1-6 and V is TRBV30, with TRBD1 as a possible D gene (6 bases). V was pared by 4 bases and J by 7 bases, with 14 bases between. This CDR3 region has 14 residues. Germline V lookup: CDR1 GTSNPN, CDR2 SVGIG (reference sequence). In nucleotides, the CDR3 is TGTGCCTGGACCACCGGGACAACGAATTCACCCCTCCACTTT. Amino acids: CAWTTGTTNSPLHF.

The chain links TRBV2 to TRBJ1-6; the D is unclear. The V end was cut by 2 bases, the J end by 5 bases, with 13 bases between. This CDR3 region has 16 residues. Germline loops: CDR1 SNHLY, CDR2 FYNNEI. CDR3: CASSENSLGNNSPLHF. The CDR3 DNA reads TGTGCCAGCAGTGAAAATTCTTTAGGGAATAATTCACCCCTCCACTTT.

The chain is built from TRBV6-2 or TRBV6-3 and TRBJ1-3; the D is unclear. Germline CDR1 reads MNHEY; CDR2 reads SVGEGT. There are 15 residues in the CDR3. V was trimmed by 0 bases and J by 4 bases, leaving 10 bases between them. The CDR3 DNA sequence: TGTGCCAGCAGTTACTCTCCCCCGGCGGGAAACACCATATATTTT. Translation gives CASSYSPPAGNTIYF.

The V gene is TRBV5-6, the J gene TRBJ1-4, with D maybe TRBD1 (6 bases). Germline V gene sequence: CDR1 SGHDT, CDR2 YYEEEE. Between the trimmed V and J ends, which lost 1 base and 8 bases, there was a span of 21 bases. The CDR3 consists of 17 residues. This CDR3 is CASSLYGTGHLSEKLFF. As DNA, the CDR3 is TGTGCCAGCAGCTTGTACGGAACGGGACACCTTTCAGAAAAACTGTTTTTT. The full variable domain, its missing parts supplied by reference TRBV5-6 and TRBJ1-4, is DAGVTQSPTHLIKTRGQQVTLRCSPKSGHDTVSWYQQALGQGPQFIFQYYEEEERQRGNFPDRFSGHQFPNYSSELNVNALLLGDSALYLCASSLYGTGHLSEKLFFGSGTQLSVL.

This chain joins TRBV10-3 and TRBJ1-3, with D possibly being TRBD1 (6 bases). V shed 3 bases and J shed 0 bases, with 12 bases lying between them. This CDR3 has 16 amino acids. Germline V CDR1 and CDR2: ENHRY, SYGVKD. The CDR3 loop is CAISERTVSSGNTIYF. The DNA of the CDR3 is TGTGCCATCAGTGAAAGGACAGTAAGCTCTGGAAACACCATATATTTT.

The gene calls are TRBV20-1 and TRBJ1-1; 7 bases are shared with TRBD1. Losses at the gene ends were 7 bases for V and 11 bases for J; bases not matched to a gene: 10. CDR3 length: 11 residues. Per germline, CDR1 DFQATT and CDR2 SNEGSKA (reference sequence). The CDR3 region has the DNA TGCAGTGTGGGCGGCAGGGGGAGGGCTTTCTTT. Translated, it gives CSVGGRGRAFF.